What follows is one T cell receptor beta chain and its context. Its antigen is currently unknown. Germline V gene sequence: CDR1 MNHNS, CDR2 SASEGT. CDR3 length: 15 amino acids. V lost 8 bases and J lost 5; bases outside the gene matches: 11. This sample was taken from a study of T cells in Graves' hyperthyroidism and ophthalmopathy. Study outcomes and limitations: Ophthalmopathy could be told apart from stable hyperthyroidism with a 13 V-J model.

Amplification yielded TCR beta CDR3 regions, with RNA transcripts as the source. A first-round RT-PCR of the TCR CDR3 used the HTBI primer set. A single record per CDR3 protein comes from TCRdb applying MiXCR to the multiplex PCR reads. The sample gives some 350,000 distinct CDR3 sequences, approximately 25% of which show up once; less than 75% is in the top ten. The chain links TRBV6-1 to TRBJ2-2; TRBD1 agrees at 7 bases. The sequence was obtained from a man aged 45-65 years with Graves' hyperthyroidism. The sequenced sample was blood. CDR3: CASLTPTGLTGELFF. The CDR3 bases are TGTGCCAGCCTAACCCCGACAGGGTTGACCGGGGAGCTGTTTTTT.